This TCR beta chain was recovered during a study of shared clonotypes between healthy human individuals. The wider study: Per-donor plates numbered three CD4 naive, three CD4 memory, two CD8 naive and one CD8 memory.

Trimming shortened V by 2 bases and J by 6 bases, and 10 bases separated the two germline ends. The CDR3 covers 12 residues. From germline, CDR1 is GTSNPN and CDR2 SVGIG (reference sequence). Concerning this clone: Its target is unknown.

Study conclusions and caveats: The study found lower generation probabilities in non-shared clonotypes than in those shared by all four donors.

Only in-frame clones appear in the TCRdb table, and some are missing; sequencing was by immunoSEQ multiplex PCR. This sample yields about 2 million clones, of which 90% to 95% are seen a single time; roughly 0.13% belongs to the top ten. The sequenced material came from naive CD4+ T cells sorted from blood. Subset given: CD45RA+ positively selected. The receptor was isolated from a man between 18 and 29 years old in good health. The chain uses TRBV30 and TRBJ1-1, with D possibly being TRBD1 (5 bases). The CDR3: CAWSPGAAEAFF. As DNA, the CDR3 is TGTGCCTGGAGTCCCGGGGCCGCTGAAGCTTTCTTT.